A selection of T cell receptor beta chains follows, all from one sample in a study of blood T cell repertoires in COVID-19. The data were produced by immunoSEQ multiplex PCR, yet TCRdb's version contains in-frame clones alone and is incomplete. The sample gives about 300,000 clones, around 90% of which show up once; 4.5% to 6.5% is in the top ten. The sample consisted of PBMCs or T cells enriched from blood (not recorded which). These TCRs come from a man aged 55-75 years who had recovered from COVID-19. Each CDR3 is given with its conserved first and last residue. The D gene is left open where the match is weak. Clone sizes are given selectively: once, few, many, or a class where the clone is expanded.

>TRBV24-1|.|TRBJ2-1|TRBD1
CATSDPTQGAGHEQFF
TGTGCCACCAGTGATCCCACCCAGGGGGCAGGTCATGAGCAGTTCTTC
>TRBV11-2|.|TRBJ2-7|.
CASSLRQAYEQYF
TGTGCCAGCAGCTTAAGACAGGCCTACGAGCAGTACTTC
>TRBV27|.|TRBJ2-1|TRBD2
CASTTSGPYNEQFF
TGTGCCAGCACCACTAGCGGGCCTTACAATGAGCAGTTCTTC
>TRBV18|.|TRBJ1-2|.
CASSPTKIDSPYGYTF
TGTGCCAGCTCACCAACTAAAATAGACAGTCCCTATGGCTACACCTTC
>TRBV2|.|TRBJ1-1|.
CASKTETGNTEAFF
TGTGCCAGCAAAACGGAAACAGGGAACACTGAAGCTTTCTTT
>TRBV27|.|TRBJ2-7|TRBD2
CASSLVPSGRSEQYF
TGTGCCAGCAGTTTAGTCCCTAGCGGGAGATCCGAGCAGTACTTC
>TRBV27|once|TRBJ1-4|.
CATQLEGGLTNEKLFF
TGTGCCACACAATTGGAGGGGGGGCTAACTAATGAAAAACTGTTTTTT
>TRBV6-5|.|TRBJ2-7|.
CASKLTGLSYEQYF
TGTGCCAGCAAATTGACAGGTCTCTCCTACGAGCAGTACTTC
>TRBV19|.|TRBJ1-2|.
CASRDTLYGYTF
TGTGCCAGCAGGGACACTCTCTATGGCTACACCTTC
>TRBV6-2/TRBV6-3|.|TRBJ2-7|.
CASSSRGPSYEQYF
TGTGCCAGCAGTTCTAGGGGCCCTTCCTACGAGCAGTACTTC
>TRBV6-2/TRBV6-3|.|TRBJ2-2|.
CASSSFAGELFF
TGTGCCAGCAGTTCGTTCGCCGGGGAGCTGTTTTTT
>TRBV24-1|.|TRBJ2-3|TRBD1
CATSAPGQGGDTQYF
TGTGCCACCAGTGCCCCCGGACAGGGCGGGGATACGCAGTATTTT
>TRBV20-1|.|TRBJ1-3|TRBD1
CSASGDSRSGNTIYF
TGCAGTGCTAGTGGGGACAGCCGCTCTGGAAACACCATATATTTT
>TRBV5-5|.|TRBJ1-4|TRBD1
CASSLETGARKLFF
TGTGCCAGCAGCTTGGAGACAGGGGCTCGCAAACTGTTTTTT
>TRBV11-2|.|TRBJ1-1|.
CASSSSMAVFF
TGTGCCAGCAGCTCGTCTATGGCGGTTTTCTTT
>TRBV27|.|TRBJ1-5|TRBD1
CASSLIYRGQPQHF
TGTGCCAGCAGTTTAATCTACAGGGGGCAGCCCCAGCATTTT
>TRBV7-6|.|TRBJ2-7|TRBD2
CASSAQVGGPHEQYF
TGTGCCAGCAGCGCGCAAGTGGGAGGGCCTCACGAGCAGTACTTC
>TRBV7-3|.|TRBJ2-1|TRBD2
CASSLLAGVSNEQFF
TGTGCCAGCAGCTTATTAGCGGGAGTTTCCAATGAGCAGTTCTTC
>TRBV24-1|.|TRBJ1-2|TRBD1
CATSDGQGASYGYTF
TGTGCCACCAGTGACGGACAGGGGGCTTCCTATGGCTACACCTTC
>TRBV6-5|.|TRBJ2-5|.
CASKQQPGGETQYF
TGTGCCAGCAAGCAACAACCTGGAGGTGAGACCCAGTACTTC
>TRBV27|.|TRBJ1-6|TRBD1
CASSLSGGAQDSPLHF
TGTGCCAGCAGTCTCTCAGGGGGCGCTCAGGATTCACCCCTCCACTTT
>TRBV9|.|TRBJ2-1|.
CASSVAKGGTYHYNEQFF
TGTGCCAGCAGCGTAGCTAAGGGCGGGACCTACCACTACAATGAGCAGTTCTTC
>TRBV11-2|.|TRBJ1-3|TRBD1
CASSTGAGNTIYF
TGTGCCAGCAGCACAGGGGCTGGAAACACCATATATTTT
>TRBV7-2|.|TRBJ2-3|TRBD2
CASSPRLAGGGKDTQYF
TGTGCCAGCAGCCCCAGACTAGCGGGAGGAGGGAAGGATACGCAGTATTTT
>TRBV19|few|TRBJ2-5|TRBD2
CASSMGSGSGETQYF
TGTGCCAGTAGTATGGGTAGCGGGAGTGGGGAGACCCAGTACTTC
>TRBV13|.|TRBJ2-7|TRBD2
CASSLTGLAGAAYEQYF
TGTGCCAGCAGCTTAACTGGACTAGCGGGCGCGGCCTACGAGCAGTACTTC
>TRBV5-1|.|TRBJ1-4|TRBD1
CASSSTGILEKLFF
TGCGCCAGCAGCTCGACAGGGATTCTTGAAAAACTGTTTTTT
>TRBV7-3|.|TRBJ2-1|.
CASSPKLSVSYNEQFF
TGTGCCAGCAGCCCTAAATTGAGTGTCTCCTACAATGAGCAGTTCTTC
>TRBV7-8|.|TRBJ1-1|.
CASSLQAAFGTEAFF
TGTGCCAGCAGCTTACAGGCCGCCTTCGGTACTGAAGCTTTCTTT
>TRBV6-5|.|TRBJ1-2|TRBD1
CASRQDRTFYGYTF
TGTGCCAGCAGACAGGACAGGACCTTCTATGGCTACACCTTC
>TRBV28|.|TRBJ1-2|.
CASAPDSNYGYTF
TGTGCCAGCGCCCCCGACAGTAACTATGGCTACACCTTC
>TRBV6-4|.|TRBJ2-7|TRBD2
CASSVVAGSYEQYF
TGTGCCAGCAGTGTAGTAGCGGGGTCCTACGAGCAGTACTTC
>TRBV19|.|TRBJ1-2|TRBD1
CASSRGTEGYGYTF
TGTGCCAGTAGTCGGGGGACAGAAGGCTATGGCTACACCTTC
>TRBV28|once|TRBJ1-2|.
CASRSGSLTYGYTF
TGTGCCAGCAGATCGGGAAGTCTAACCTATGGCTACACCTTC
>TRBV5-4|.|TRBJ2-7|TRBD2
CASSWTSGTLEQYF
TGTGCCAGCAGCTGGACTAGCGGAACCTTGGAGCAGTACTTC
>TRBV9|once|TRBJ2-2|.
CASSVRDKNTGELFF
TGTGCCAGCAGCGTCCGGGACAAGAACACCGGGGAGCTGTTTTTT
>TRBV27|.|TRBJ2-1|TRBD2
CASSLRERNNEQFF
TGTGCCAGCAGTTTGCGGGAGAGGAACAATGAGCAGTTCTTC
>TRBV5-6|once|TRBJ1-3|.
CASSLFYRLSGNTIYF
TGTGCCAGCAGCTTGTTCTACAGGCTCTCTGGAAACACCATATATTTT
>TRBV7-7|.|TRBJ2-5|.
CASSLALRGGTQYF
TGTGCTAGCAGCTTAGCACTGCGGGGTGGGACCCAGTACTTC
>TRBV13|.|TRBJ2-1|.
CASSYGSDFNEQFF
TGTGCCAGCAGTTATGGCAGTGACTTCAATGAGCAGTTCTTC
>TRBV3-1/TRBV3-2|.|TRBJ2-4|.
CASSQDVQGFSQYF
TGTGCCAGCAGCCAAGACGTGCAGGGGTTTTCTCAGTACTTC
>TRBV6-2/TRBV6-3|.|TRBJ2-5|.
CASSYGHNQETQYF
TGTGCCAGCAGTTACGGGCACAACCAAGAGACCCAGTACTTC
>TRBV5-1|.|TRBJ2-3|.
CASSLGVRRASADTQYF
TGCGCCAGCAGCTTGGGGGTGCGTCGGGCTAGCGCAGATACGCAGTATTTT
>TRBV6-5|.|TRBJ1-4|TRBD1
CASTRRTGENEKLFF
TGTGCCAGCACCCGACGGACAGGGGAGAATGAAAAACTGTTTTTT
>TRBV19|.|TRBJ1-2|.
CASTPPDRANYGYTF
TGTGCCAGTACCCCCCCGGACAGAGCTAACTATGGCTACACCTTC
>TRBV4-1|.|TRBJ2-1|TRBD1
CASSQGTGQNNHEQFF
TGCGCCAGCAGCCAGGGGACAGGGCAGAATAACCATGAGCAGTTCTTC
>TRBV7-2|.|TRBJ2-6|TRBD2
CASSPPGLAGFSGANVLTF
TGTGCCAGCAGCCCTCCGGGACTAGCGGGGTTCTCTGGGGCCAACGTCCTGACTTTC
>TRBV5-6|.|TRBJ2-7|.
CASSFSSGEQYF
TGTGCCAGCAGCTTTAGCTCCGGCGAGCAGTACTTC
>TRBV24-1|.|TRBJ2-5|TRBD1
CATSAGGQGRGETQYF
TGTGCCACCAGTGCCGGGGGACAGGGGCGGGGAGAGACCCAGTACTTC
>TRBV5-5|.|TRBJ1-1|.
CASSLTGYAEAFF
TGTGCCAGCAGCTTGACAGGGTACGCTGAAGCTTTCTTT
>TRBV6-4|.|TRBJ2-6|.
CASSQGTGSSGANVLTF
TGTGCCAGCAGCCAGGGGACGGGGAGCTCTGGGGCCAACGTCCTGACTTTC
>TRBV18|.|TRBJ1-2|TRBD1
CASSPPDRGPYGYTF
TGTGCCAGCTCACCCCCGGACAGGGGGCCCTATGGCTACACCTTC
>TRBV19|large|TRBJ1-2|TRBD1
CASSGTGTVYGYTF
TGTGCCAGTAGTGGAACCGGGACAGTCTACGGCTACACCTTC
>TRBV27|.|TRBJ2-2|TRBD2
CATGLAGINTGELFF
TGTGCCACTGGACTAGCGGGAATTAACACCGGGGAGCTGTTTTTT
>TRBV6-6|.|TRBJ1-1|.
CASSYSIRGNTEAFF
TGTGCCAGCAGTTACTCGATTAGGGGGAACACTGAAGCTTTCTTT